The 27 T cell receptor beta chains in this list originate from one sample, sequenced in a study of cytomegalovirus exposure and HLA in healthy donors. Primers included in the PCR were 60 Vbeta and 13 Jbeta primers. The method was immunoSEQ multiplex PCR; TCRdb's version includes in-frame clones alone and lacks a portion of them. The sample contains 190,000 or so clones, approximately 80% of which appear only once. The sample was PBMCs. Receptor source: a boy aged 2-9 years in good health and CMV-seronegative.

This clone has a single count. The rearrangement joins TRBV19 to TRBJ1-1; weak D call: TRBD1 (5 bases). The CDR3 consists of 11 residues. V lost 6 bases, J lost 8 bases, and 10 bases lay in between. The germline gives CDR1 LNHDA, CDR2 SQIVND (reference sequence). The CDR3 protein is CASRRGPEAFF. The CDR3, as DNA: TGTGCCAGTAGAAGGGGCCCAGAAGCTTTCTTT.

The chain recombines TRBV9 with TRBJ1-2, with a weak D call TRBD1 (5 bases). The CDR3 spans 12 residues. Trimming stripped 3 bases from V and 10 bases from J, with 13 bases between. Germline V lookup: CDR1 SGDLS, CDR2 YYNGEE. The CDR3 loop is CASSGDRPHYTF. The CDR3 nucleotides read TGTGCCAGCAGCGGAGACAGACCCCACTACACCTTC.

This sequence joins TRBV7-2 and TRBJ2-3; 8 nucleotides agree with TRBD1. This CDR3 is 15 amino acids long. Losses at the gene ends were 6 bases for V and 6 bases for J; bases not matched to a gene: 11. Germline CDR1 reads SGHTA; CDR2 reads FQGNSA. The CDR3 loop reads CASSLSADRGDTQYF. The CDR3 DNA reads as TGTGCCAGCAGTTTAAGCGCAGACAGGGGCGATACGCAGTATTTT.

The V gene is TRBV10-3, the J gene TRBJ2-1; the match to TRBD1 covers 7 bases. CDR1 is ENHRY and CDR2 is SYGVKD in the germline V gene. The CDR3 extends over 15 amino acids. Losses at the gene ends were 10 bases for V and 7 bases for J; bases not matched to a gene: 16. The CDR3 protein is CASRQGRNRENEQFF. CDR3 DNA: TGTGCCAGCCGACAGGGAAGGAATAGGGAAAATGAGCAGTTCTTC.

This clone was found once. The V call is TRBV30, the J call TRBJ2-5, with 10 bases lining up with TRBD1. The junction had 7 bases not matched to a gene; V was cut back by 2 bases and J by 4 bases. Germline V gives CDR1 GTSNPN, CDR2 SVGIG (reference sequence). This CDR3 contains 15 residues. The CDR3: CAWSSGTGAGETQYF. The CDR3 nucleotides are TGTGCCTGGAGTTCCGGGACAGGGGCCGGAGAGACCCAGTACTTC.

J is TRBJ2-1 and V is TRBV4-2; 9 nucleotides align to TRBD1. Trimming cost V 4 bases and J 11 bases; bases outside gene matches: 15. The CDR3 contains 16 residues. Germline values: CDR1 LGHNA, CDR2 YNFKEQ. The CDR3 loop is CASSLIPGQGSDKQFF. CDR3 nucleotides: TGTGCCAGCAGCCTTATCCCAGGACAGGGGAGCGATAAGCAGTTCTTC.

The chain links TRBV2 to TRBJ2-3; D is uncertain. With 6 bases removed from V and 4 bases from J, the gap between germline ends came to 14 bases. Germline V gene lookup returns CDR1 SNHLY and CDR2 FYNNEI. There are 14 residues in the CDR3. Written as DNA, the CDR3 is TGTGCCAGCAGGGCAAATACTATACCAGATACGCAGTATTTT. Protein product: CASRANTIPDTQYF.

This chain links TRBV29-1 with TRBJ1-4; D call uncertain. Germline CDR1 and CDR2: SQVTM and ANQGSEA. Trimming took off 4 bases at V and 6 bases at J, with 12 bases between the two ends. The CDR3 totals 13 residues. CDR3 sequence (DNA): TGCAGCGTTGGAGACCGAGTGGATGAAAAACTGTTTTTT. Amino acid sequence: CSVGDRVDEKLFF.

The chain uses TRBV6-5 and TRBJ1-4; TRBD1 matches 7 bases. This CDR3 is 15 amino acids long. Per the germline V gene, CDR1 is MNHEY and CDR2 is SVGAGI. V lost 5 bases, J lost 2 bases, and 5 bases stayed unmatched. In DNA, the CDR3 is TGTGCCAGCAGTAGACAGGGACTGACTAATGAAAAACTGTTTTTT. This sequence encodes CASSRQGLTNEKLFF.

The chain is built from TRBV6-1 and TRBJ1-4; 9 nucleotides line up with TRBD1. The J segment lost 7 bases and the V segment lost 6 bases, leaving 6 bases of the junction unmatched. The CDR3 has 14 residues. Germline assignment: CDR1 MNHNS and CDR2 SASEGT. CDR3 amino acids: CASRRDRVAEKLFF. DNA for the CDR3: TGTGCCAGCAGGAGGGACAGGGTGGCTGAAAAACTGTTTTTT.

The chain links TRBV7-9 to TRBJ2-2; D might be TRBD2 (5 bases). There are 16 residues in the CDR3. The V gene's germline CDR1 is SEHNR and CDR2 FQNEAQ (reference sequence). The ends were cut back, 3 bases at V and 7 bases at J, with 18 bases in the middle. The CDR3 DNA reads as TGTGCCAGCAGCTTGGCGGGCCGGGCACCTTACGGGGAGCTGTTTTTT. Translation: CASSLAGRAPYGELFF.

The chain has TRBV10-3 and TRBJ2-3; TRBD2 is a possible D gene (6 bases). The V and J ends lost 6 bases and 2 bases respectively, with 21 bases between them. The germline gives CDR1 ENHRY, CDR2 SYGVKD. This CDR3 has 17 residues. As DNA, the CDR3 is TGTGCCATCAGCGGCAACGGGAATGGGGGGTTCACAGATACGCAGTATTTT. This sequence encodes CAISGNGNGGFTDTQYF.

The V and J genes are TRBV18 and TRBJ2-5; TRBD1 matches at 7 bases. The last part of the DNA fits TRBJ2-7 better; the J call may be wrong. Germline-derived CDR1 and CDR2 are KGHSH and LQKENI. The CDR3 consists of 13 residues. The CDR3 DNA is TGTGCCAGCTCACCGCCTGACAGGGTCGAGCAGTACTTC. Amino acid sequence: CASSPPDRVEQYF.

The V and J genes are TRBV7-9 and TRBJ1-1, with D uncertain. The CDR3 runs to 14 residues. Germline values: CDR1 SEHNR, CDR2 FQNEAQ (reference sequence). Trimming took off 2 bases at V and 1 base at J, with 8 bases between the two ends. In DNA, the CDR3 is TGTGCCAGCAGCTTAACGAGGAGGAACACTGAAGCTTTCTTT. The encoded protein is CASSLTRRNTEAFF.

The genes are TRBV9 and TRBJ1-2; no clear D. In germline, CDR1 is SGDLS, CDR2 YYNGEE. The CDR3 extends over 14 amino acids. V was clipped by 3 bases and J by 4 bases, with 13 bases between them. The CDR3 loop reads CASSAPRRGYGYTF. CDR3 bases: TGTGCCAGCAGCGCACCTCGACGAGGCTATGGCTACACCTTC.

The chain is built from TRBV30 and TRBJ2-3; D is ambiguous. Per germline, CDR1 GTSNPN and CDR2 SVGIG (reference sequence). Trimming took 5 bases from V and 4 from J, leaving 7 bases between them. CDR3 size: 11 residues. The CDR3 DNA sequence: TGTGCCTGGGACCAGGCAGATACGCAGTATTTT. Translating it yields CAWDQADTQYF.

A word on this clone: Likely a read error: the CDR3 ends without its conserved phenylalanine or tryptophan. V usage is TRBV5-1 and J usage is TRBJ2-7; TRBD2 agrees at 9 bases. V shed 2 bases, J shed 0 bases, and the junction held 3 bases outside the gene matches. Germline V gene data show CDR1 as SGHRS and CDR2 as YFSETQ. CDR3 length: 15 amino acids. CDR3 loop: CASSFLAGSSYEQYL. The CDR3 region has the DNA TGCGCCAGCAGCTTCCTAGCGGGGAGCTCCTACGAGCAGTACCTC.

The chain has TRBV6-5 and TRBJ2-3; TRBD2 might be the D (6 bases). CDR3 length: 16 amino acids. The germline CDR1 and CDR2 sequences are MNHEY and SVGAGI. V was clipped by 0 bases and J by 0 bases, with 10 bases between them. CDR3 sequence reads: CASSYSEGRSTDTQYF. CDR3 DNA sequence: TGTGCCAGCAGTTACTCGGAGGGCCGGAGCACAGATACGCAGTATTTT.

This clone has more than one count but fewer than ten. The rearrangement uses TRBV4-1 and TRBJ2-5; 9 positions match TRBD1. Germline trimming cut 4 bases from V and 3 bases from J; bases unmatched to any gene: 0. The CDR3 sequence is 13 residues long. Germline V gives CDR1 MGHRA, CDR2 YSYEKL. The CDR3, as DNA: TGCGCCAGCAGCCGGGACAGGGAAGAGACCCAGTACTTC. It translates to CASSRDREETQYF.

This chain connects TRBV9 to TRBJ2-1; 8 nucleotides agree with TRBD2. Germline assignment: CDR1 SGDLS and CDR2 YYNGEE. The CDR3 spans 15 residues. J gave up 8 bases and V 0 bases, and 7 bases lay outside the gene matches. CDR3 in DNA: TGTGCCAGCAGCGTAGTTGGGAGCGGGGGTGATGAGCAGTTCTTC. Translated: CASSVVGSGGDEQFF.

The table lists this clone with a few counts. This chain uses TRBV4-3 with TRBJ1-6; D not certain. Germline CDR1 and CDR2: LGHNA and YSLEER. CDR3 length: 16 amino acids. Trimming took off 0 bases at V and 9 bases at J, with 15 bases between the two ends. As DNA, the CDR3 is TGCGCCAGCAGCCAAGAGCTAGAGACCGGTTTTTCACCCCTCCACTTT. This translates into CASSQELETGFSPLHF.

V is TRBV4-2 and J is TRBJ2-7; TRBD2 aligns across 15 bases. V lost 1 base and J lost 6; bases outside the gene matches: 4. Germline values: CDR1 LGHNA, CDR2 YNFKEQ. The CDR3 contains 16 residues. Written as DNA, the CDR3 is TGTGCCAGCAGCCAAGCTGGGACTAGCGGGGGGACCGAGCAGTACTTC. It specifies CASSQAGTSGGTEQYF.

This clone was counted a single time. This chain links TRBV2 with TRBJ2-3; D unclear. Trimming removed 6 bases from V and 4 bases from J, with 14 bases in between. CDR1 and CDR2 from the germline V gene are SNHLY and FYNNEI. This CDR3 is built from 14 residues. The DNA for the CDR3 is TGTGCCAGCAGCCTAGGAAGGCTCGCAGATACGCAGTATTTT. Amino acids: CASSLGRLADTQYF.

CDR3 sequence reads: CASSLVGQGVHEQYF. The CDR3 DNA reads TGTGCCAGCAGCTTGGTTGGACAGGGGGTCCACGAGCAGTACTTC. The chain links TRBV5-8 to TRBJ2-7, with 10 bases identical to TRBD1. The CDR3 is 15 residues long. V was pared by 0 bases and J by 5 bases, with 5 bases of the junction left unmatched. The V gene's germline CDR1 is SGHTS and CDR2 YDEGEE.

The genes are TRBV4-3 and TRBJ2-7, with D hard to call. Trimming removed 0 bases from V and 1 base from J, with 13 bases in between. CDR3 length equals 16 residues. Germline lookup yields CDR1 LGHNA and CDR2 YSLEER. The CDR3 spells CASSQEWSSLSYEQYF. The CDR3 DNA sequence: TGCGCCAGCAGCCAAGAATGGAGTAGCCTGTCCTACGAGCAGTACTTC.

The rearrangement uses TRBV7-2 and TRBJ1-1; 10 bases are a match to TRBD1. The CDR3 totals 14 residues. Germline values: CDR1 SGHTA, CDR2 FQGNSA. V lost 5 bases and J lost 1; bases outside the gene matches: 1. CDR3: CASSRDRGNTEAFF. DNA for the CDR3: TGTGCCAGCAGCCGGGACAGGGGGAACACTGAAGCTTTCTTT.

As concerns this clone: A read error may produce the germline difference seen at one junction end. The chain employs TRBV7-2 and TRBJ1-2; possibly TRBD1 for D (5 bases). Germline values: CDR1 SGHTA, CDR2 FQGNSA. The length of the CDR3 is 14 residues. Here the CDR3 DNA reads TGTGCCAGCAGCCTAGCGGTCCAGGGTCTTGGCTACACCTTC. This translates into CASSLAVQGLGYTF.